The 27 T cell receptor beta chains reported below all come from one sample, sequenced in a study of T cell repertoires in cytomegalovirus infection. MiXCR, applied by TCRdb to the reads, yields one record per CDR3 protein. The data contain approximately 600,000 distinct CDR3 sequences, about 39% of them singletons. The antigens these receptors bind are not known. The sample was cultured PBMCs, taken from culture after CMV antigen stimulation. The receptors were sampled from a human donor in good health (CMV status not recorded). Some clones in this sample may be carry-over from other donors' samples.

The V and J genes are TRBV18 and TRBJ2-7; 14 bases are a match to TRBD2. V trimming: 3 bases; J trimming: 3 bases; junction bases outside the gene matches: 7. The CDR3 consists of 17 residues. From germline, CDR1 is KGHSH and CDR2 LQKENI. This CDR3 reads CASSPAPGTSGGYEQYF. DNA for the CDR3: TGTGCCAGCTCACCCGCCCCTGGGACTAGCGGGGGCTACGAGCAGTACTTC. The variable domain in full, completed from reference TRBV18 and TRBJ2-7, reads NAGVMQNPRHLVRRRGQEARLRCSPMKGHSHVYWYRQLPEEGLKFMVYLQKENIIDESGMPKERFSAEFPKEGPSILRIQQVVRGDSAAYFCASSPAPGTSGGYEQYFGPGTRLTVT.

The V and J genes are TRBV6-1 and TRBJ1-5, with D unresolved. The germline V and J ends were trimmed by 6 bases and 5 bases, with 17 bases remaining between them. The germline V gene has CDR1 MNHNS and CDR2 SASEGT. The CDR3 runs 15 residues. The CDR3 sequence: CASRAPGRSDQPQHF. Here the CDR3 DNA reads TGTGCCAGCAGAGCCCCGGGGAGGTCCGATCAGCCCCAGCATTTT.

This clonotype was seen ten or more times. The rearrangement joins TRBV7-2 to TRBJ2-5; a possible D gene is TRBD2 (6 bases). Germline CDR1 reads SGHTA; CDR2 reads FQGNSA. Trimming pared 4 bases from V and 3 bases from J, leaving 12 bases between. This CDR3 is built from 14 residues. CDR3 bases: TGTGCCAGCAGCTCAAGCGGAGGGGAAGAGACCCAGTACTTC. Protein sequence: CASSSSGGEETQYF.

This chain links TRBV19 with TRBJ2-3, with 9 bases fitting TRBD2. This CDR3 region has 18 residues. The V gene end was trimmed by 3 bases and the J gene end by 3 bases; junction bases not matched to a gene: 13. Germline CDR1 LNHDA, CDR2 SQIVND (reference sequence). DNA for the CDR3: TGTGCCAGTAGTATTCCAGCGGGAGGACCCAGGGGGACAGATACGCAGTATTTT. Translating gives CASSIPAGGPRGTDTQYF. Full variable domain (outside the CDR3, taken from reference TRBV19 and TRBJ2-3): DGGITQSPKYLFRKEGQNVTLSCEQNLNHDAMYWYRQDPGQGLRLIYYSQIVNDFQKGDIAEGYSVSREKKESFPLTVTSAQKNPTAFYLCASSIPAGGPRGTDTQYFGPGTRLTVL.

This clonotype showed up just a few times. V is TRBV12-3 or TRBV12-4 and J is TRBJ2-1, with no clear D. The length of the CDR3 is 13 residues. The V and J ends lost 3 bases and 3 bases respectively, with 6 bases between them. CDR3 residues: CASSFSHYNEQFF. The CDR3 coding sequence is TGTGCCAGCAGTTTCAGTCACTACAATGAGCAGTTCTTC.

Concerning this clonotype: A junction end diverges from the germline sequence, so it may reflect a read error. The gene calls are TRBV7-6 and TRBJ1-1; a weak D match, TRBD1 (5 bases). Germline CDR1 SGHVS, CDR2 FNYEAQ. The CDR3 extends over 17 amino acids. CDR3 coding DNA: TGTGCCAGCAGCCTAGCTCCGGGAGGGGCTATGGGCACTGAAGCTTTCTTT. Translating gives CASSLAPGGAMGTEAFF.

This clonotype was observed a few times. The chain combines TRBV19 with TRBJ2-1; tentatively, D is TRBD2 (6 bases). Trimming removed 10 bases at V and 4 bases at J, with 20 bases between. This CDR3 spans 15 amino acids. Germline lookup yields CDR1 LNHDA and CDR2 SQIVND (reference sequence). The CDR3 spells CATSPGGIPYNEQFF. CDR3 DNA: TGTGCCACCTCCCCCGGAGGGATACCTTACAATGAGCAGTTCTTC.

This clonotype has only a few counts. The chain links TRBV7-9 to TRBJ2-3; 7 positions match TRBD1. The ends lost 7 bases at V and 0 bases at J; junction bases unmatched: 7. Germline V lookup: CDR1 SEHNR, CDR2 FQNEAQ (reference sequence). The CDR3 is made up of 15 amino acids. The CDR3, as DNA: TGTGCCAGCACCCGGCAGGGGGTAAGCACAGATACGCAGTATTTT. It is translated as CASTRQGVSTDTQYF.

The chain links TRBV28 to TRBJ1-3; D remains ambiguous. V lost 2 bases and J 0 bases, leaving 5 bases between the germline ends. Germline assignment: CDR1 MDHEN and CDR2 SYDVKM. This CDR3 spans 14 amino acids. The CDR3 protein is CASSLIGSGNTIYF. CDR3 bases: TGTGCCAGCAGTTTAATCGGCTCTGGAAACACCATATATTTT. Together with reference TRBV28 and TRBJ1-3, the CDR3 gives the full variable domain: DVKVTQSSRYLVKRTGEKVFLECVQDMDHENMFWYRQDPGLGLRLIYFSYDVKMKEKGDIPEGYSVSREKKERFSLILESASTNQTSMYLCASSLIGSGNTIYFGEGSWLTVV.

This clonotype was seen only once. The rearrangement joins TRBV5-1 to TRBJ1-3, with 8 nucleotides matching TRBD1. This CDR3 is 18 amino acids long. Trimming cost V 0 bases and J 2 bases; bases outside gene matches: 10. The germline V gene encodes CDR1 SGHRS and CDR2 YFSETQ. This CDR3 reads CASSLGPLEQGAGNTIYF. In DNA form, the CDR3 reads TGCGCCAGCAGCTTGGGCCCCCTGGAACAGGGGGCTGGAAACACCATATATTTT. The full variable domain, its missing parts supplied by reference TRBV5-1 and TRBJ1-3, is KAGVTQTPRYLIKTRGQQVTLSCSPISGHRSVSWYQQTPGQGLQFLFEYFSETQRNKGNFPGRFSGRQFSNSRSEMNVSTLELGDSALYLCASSLGPLEQGAGNTIYFGEGSWLTVV.

This clonotype was observed a handful of times. CDR3 coding DNA: TGCGCCAGCAGCCAAGATCGGTTCACAGAAAACATTCAGTACTTC. Residues: CASSQDRFTENIQYF. The chain has TRBV4-3 and TRBJ2-4; D not resolved. Deletions cut 0 bases from V and 5 bases from J, with 11 bases between. Germline CDR1 and CDR2: LGHNA and YSLEER. The CDR3 length is 15 residues.

The chain couples TRBV7-8 to TRBJ2-1; tentatively, D is TRBD1 (7 bases). Deletions cut 6 bases from V and 10 bases from J, with 10 bases between. The length of the CDR3 is 11 residues. The germline V gene encodes CDR1 SGHVS and CDR2 FQNEAQ. CDR3 protein: CASRGGQEQFF. In DNA form, the CDR3 reads TGTGCCAGCAGGGGGGGACAGGAGCAGTTCTTC.

The chain employs TRBV6-2 or TRBV6-3 and TRBJ2-2, with 12 nucleotides matching TRBD2. With 5 bases clipped from V and 3 bases from J, the junction kept 4 bases outside the gene matches. Germline V gene lookup returns CDR1 MNHEY and CDR2 SVGEGT. The CDR3 contains 16 residues. The CDR3 here is CASSRLAGVDTGELFF. In nucleotides, the CDR3 is TGTGCCAGCAGTCGACTAGCGGGAGTTGACACCGGGGAGCTGTTTTTT.

This clonotype was observed a handful of times. The chain has TRBV12-3 or TRBV12-4 and TRBJ1-5; 7 nucleotides match TRBD1. Trimming took 1 base from V and 0 from J; bases not matched to a gene: 0. This CDR3 comprises 15 residues. The CDR3 bases are TGTGCCAGCAGTTTAGGGACAGGTAGCAATCAGCCCCAGCATTTT. Protein sequence: CASSLGTGSNQPQHF.

This clonotype was observed many times. This sequence joins TRBV7-2 and TRBJ2-2, with 7 bases that match TRBD2. The V gene's germline CDR1 is SGHTA and CDR2 FQGNSA. This CDR3 is 16 amino acids long. The V gene end was trimmed by 8 bases and the J gene end by 5 bases; junction bases not matched to a gene: 14. The CDR3 DNA is TGTGCCAGCCTGGGGGGGGGAGGAATTGGGACCGGGGAGCTGTTTTTT. This codes for CASLGGGGIGTGELFF.

This sequence joins TRBV7-9 and TRBJ1-3; D is uncertain. Germline V gene sequence: CDR1 SEHNR, CDR2 FQNEAQ (reference sequence). V lost 3 bases and J lost 2, with 14 bases in between. The CDR3 covers 16 residues. CDR3 region: CASSFSVQSAGNTIYF. CDR3 DNA sequence: TGTGCCAGCAGCTTTTCAGTTCAATCTGCTGGAAACACCATATATTTT.

This clonotype has a count of ten or more. Compared with germline, one end of the junction differs, possibly owing to a read error. The chain links TRBV7-2 to TRBJ2-1; 7 nucleotides line up with TRBD1. The CDR3 sequence is 15 residues long. Germline CDR1 is SGHTA and CDR2 is FQGNSA. DNA for the CDR3: TGTGCCAGCAGCCTTGACAGGGTCTCCCACAATGAGCAGTTCTTC. Translation: CASSLDRVSHNEQFF.

The rearrangement joins TRBV5-1 to TRBJ1-4; D gene uncertain. The CDR3 runs to 13 residues. Trimming left V 0 bases short and J 8 bases short, with 8 bases between. The germline V gene has CDR1 SGHRS and CDR2 YFSETQ. CDR3 coding DNA: TGCGCCAGCAGCTTGGAACGGGTGGAAAAACTGTTTTTT. Translating gives CASSLERVEKLFF.

V is TRBV20-1 and J is TRBJ2-7; 12 bases agree with TRBD1. V was pared by 3 bases and J by 5 bases, with 8 bases of the junction left unmatched. Germline V CDR1 and CDR2: DFQATT, SNEGSKA (reference sequence). The CDR3 is 15 residues long. The CDR3 DNA follows: TGCAGTGCTAGCAAGTTGGGACAGGGGGCTGACGAGCAGTACTTC. This translates into CSASKLGQGADEQYF.

The V call is TRBV4-1, the J call TRBJ2-7; 9 nucleotides match TRBD1. The CDR3 spans 15 residues. With V trimmed by 4 bases and J by 6 bases, 10 bases remained unmatched. Germline assignment: CDR1 MGHRA and CDR2 YSYEKL. CDR3: CASSPPGTGRPEQYF. CDR3 sequence (DNA): TGCGCCAGCAGCCCTCCCGGGACAGGGAGGCCCGAGCAGTACTTC.

The V gene is TRBV14, the J gene TRBJ1-6, with no clear D. V dropped 5 bases and J dropped 8 bases, with 10 bases sitting between them. The CDR3 contains 13 residues. Germline-derived CDR1 and CDR2 are SGHDN and FVKESK. The CDR3 region is CASSSGVHSPLHF. DNA of the CDR3: TGTGCCAGCAGCAGCGGGGTTCATTCACCCCTCCACTTT.

The CDR3 DNA reads TGTGCCAGCAGCCAAGAAGGTGGAGGACTCCCCTACGAGCAGTACTTC. Translated, it gives CASSQEGGGLPYEQYF. The V gene is TRBV4-2, the J gene TRBJ2-7; D might be TRBD2 (5 bases). The CDR3 length is 16 residues. The V and J ends lost 0 bases and 2 bases respectively, with 14 bases between them. Germline lookup yields CDR1 LGHNA and CDR2 YNFKEQ.

The chain links TRBV7-4 to TRBJ2-1; TRBD2 is a possible D gene (6 bases). V lost 2 bases and J lost 8, with 19 bases in between. The V gene's germline CDR1 is SGHVT and CDR2 SQSDAQ. The length of the CDR3 is 16 residues. The CDR3 is CASSLLPGETSDEQFF. The CDR3 coding sequence is TGTGCCAGCAGCTTATTGCCGGGAGAGACGTCGGATGAGCAGTTCTTC.

The chain links TRBV6-2 or TRBV6-3 to TRBJ2-3; D is possibly TRBD2 (5 bases). The ends were cut back, 2 bases at V and 4 bases at J, with 13 bases in the middle. CDR1 is MNHEY and CDR2 is SVGEGT in the germline V gene. The length of the CDR3 is 15 residues. The DNA for the CDR3 is TGTGCCAGCAGTTACGGCCGGACTGCAGCAGATACGCAGTATTTT. Encoded protein: CASSYGRTAADTQYF.

This chain links TRBV28 with TRBJ1-1; maybe TRBD1 (6 bases). Germline CDR1 reads MDHEN; CDR2 reads SYDVKM. The V end was cut by 4 bases, the J end by 1 base, with 13 bases between. The CDR3 is made up of 15 amino acids. The DNA for the CDR3 is TGTGCCAGCAGTTCCCCAGGGGCCTCGAACACTGAAGCTTTCTTT. It is translated as CASSSPGASNTEAFF.

This clonotype was seen more than once but under ten times. The chain uses TRBV7-2 and TRBJ2-2; 9 nucleotides agree with TRBD2. V lost 0 bases to trimming and J lost 7 bases; unmatched junction nucleotides: 3. The V gene's germline CDR1 is SGHTA and CDR2 FQGNSA. There are 15 residues in the CDR3. CDR3 in amino acids: CASSLALAGIGELFF. In nucleotides, the CDR3 is TGTGCCAGCAGCTTAGCGCTAGCGGGGATCGGGGAGCTGTTTTTT.

The gene calls are TRBV11-2 and TRBJ2-1; TRBD2 matches 13 bases. The germline V gene encodes CDR1 SGHAT and CDR2 FQNNGV. Losses at the gene ends were 3 bases for V and 8 bases for J; bases not matched to a gene: 7. The CDR3 runs 16 residues. In DNA form, the CDR3 reads TGTGCCAGCAGCTTGGGACTAGCGGGACCCTTTGATGAGCAGTTCTTC. It translates to CASSLGLAGPFDEQFF.